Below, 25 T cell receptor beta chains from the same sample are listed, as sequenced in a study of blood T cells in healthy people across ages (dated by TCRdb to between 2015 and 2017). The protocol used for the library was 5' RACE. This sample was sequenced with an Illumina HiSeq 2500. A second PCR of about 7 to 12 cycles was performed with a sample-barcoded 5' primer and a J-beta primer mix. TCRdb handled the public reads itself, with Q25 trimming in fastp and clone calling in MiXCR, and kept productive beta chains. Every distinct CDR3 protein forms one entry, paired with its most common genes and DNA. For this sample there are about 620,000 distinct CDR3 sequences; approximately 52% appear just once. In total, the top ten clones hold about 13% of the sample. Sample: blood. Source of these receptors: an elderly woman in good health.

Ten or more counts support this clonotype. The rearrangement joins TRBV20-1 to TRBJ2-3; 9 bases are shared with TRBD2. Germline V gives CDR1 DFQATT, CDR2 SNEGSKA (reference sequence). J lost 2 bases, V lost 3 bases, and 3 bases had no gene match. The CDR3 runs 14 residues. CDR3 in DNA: TGCAGTGCTAGGAGCGGGAGGCTCACAGATACGCAGTATTTT. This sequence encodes CSARSGRLTDTQYF.

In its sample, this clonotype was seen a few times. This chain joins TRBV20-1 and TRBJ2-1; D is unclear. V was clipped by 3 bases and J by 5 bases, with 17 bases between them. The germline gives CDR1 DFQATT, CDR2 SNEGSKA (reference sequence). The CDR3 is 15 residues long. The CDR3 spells CSARLSRSPHNEQFF. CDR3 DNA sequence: TGCAGTGCTAGGCTCTCTAGAAGTCCACACAATGAGCAGTTCTTC.

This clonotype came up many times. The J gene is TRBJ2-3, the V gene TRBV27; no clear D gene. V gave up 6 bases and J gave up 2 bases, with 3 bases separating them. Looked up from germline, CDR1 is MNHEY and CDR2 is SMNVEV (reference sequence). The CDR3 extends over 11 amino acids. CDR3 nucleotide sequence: TGTGCCAGCAGAAACACAGATACGCAGTATTTT. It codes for CASRNTDTQYF.

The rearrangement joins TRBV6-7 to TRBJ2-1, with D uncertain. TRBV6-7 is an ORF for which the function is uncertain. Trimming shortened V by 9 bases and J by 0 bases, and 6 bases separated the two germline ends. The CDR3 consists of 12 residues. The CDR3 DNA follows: TGTGCCAGGGAGAGCTCCTACAATGAGCAGTTCTTC. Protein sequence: CARESSYNEQFF.

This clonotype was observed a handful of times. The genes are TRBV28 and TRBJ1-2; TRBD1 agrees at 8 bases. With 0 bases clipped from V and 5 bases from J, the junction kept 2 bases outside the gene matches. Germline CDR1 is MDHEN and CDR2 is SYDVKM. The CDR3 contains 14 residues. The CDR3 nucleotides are TGTGCCAGCAGTTTATGGGACAGGGATTATGGCTACACCTTC. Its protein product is CASSLWDRDYGYTF.

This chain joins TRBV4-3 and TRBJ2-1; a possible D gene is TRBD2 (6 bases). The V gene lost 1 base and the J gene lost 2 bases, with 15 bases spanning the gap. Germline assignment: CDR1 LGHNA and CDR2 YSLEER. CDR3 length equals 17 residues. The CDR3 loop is CASSQGEGRGTYNEQFF. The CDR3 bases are TGCGCCAGCAGCCAAGGCGAGGGGCGGGGTACCTACAATGAGCAGTTCTTC.

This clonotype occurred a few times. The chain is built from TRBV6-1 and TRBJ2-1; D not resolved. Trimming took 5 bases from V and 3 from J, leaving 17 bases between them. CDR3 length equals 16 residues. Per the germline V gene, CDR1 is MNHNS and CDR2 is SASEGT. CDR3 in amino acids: CASSTNIFRVYNEQFF. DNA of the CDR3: TGTGCCAGCAGTACTAACATATTCCGGGTCTACAATGAGCAGTTCTTC.

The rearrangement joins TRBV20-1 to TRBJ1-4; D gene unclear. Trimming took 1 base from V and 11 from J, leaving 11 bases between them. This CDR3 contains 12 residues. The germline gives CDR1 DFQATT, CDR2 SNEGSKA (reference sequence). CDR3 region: CSARVEGFKLFF. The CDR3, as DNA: TGCAGTGCTAGAGTTGAGGGCTTTAAACTGTTTTTT.

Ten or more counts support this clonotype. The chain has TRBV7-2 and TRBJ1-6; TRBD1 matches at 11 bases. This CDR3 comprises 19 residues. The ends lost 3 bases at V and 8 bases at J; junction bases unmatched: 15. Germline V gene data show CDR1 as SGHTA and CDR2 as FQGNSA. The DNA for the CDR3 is TGTGCCAGCAGCTTTATCGGACAGGGGGCCCGATTATCGTATTCACCCCTCCACTTT. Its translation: CASSFIGQGARLSYSPLHF. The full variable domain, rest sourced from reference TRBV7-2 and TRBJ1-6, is GAGVSQSPSNKVTEKGKDVELRCDPISGHTALYWYRQSLGQGLEFLIYFQGNSAPDKSGLPSDRFSAERTGGSVSTLTIQRTQQEDSAVYLCASSFIGQGARLSYSPLHFGNGTRLTVT.

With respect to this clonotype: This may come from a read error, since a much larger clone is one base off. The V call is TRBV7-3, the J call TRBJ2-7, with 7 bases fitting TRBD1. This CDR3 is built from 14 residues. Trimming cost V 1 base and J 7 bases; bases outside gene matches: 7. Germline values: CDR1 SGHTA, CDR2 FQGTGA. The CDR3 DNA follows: TGTGCCAGCAGCTTAAGACAGGGAGCGGCTGAGCAGTACTTC. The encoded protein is CASSLRQGAAEQYF.

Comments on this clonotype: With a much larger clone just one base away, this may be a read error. CDR3 DNA: TGCGCCAGCAGCTTAGGACAGGGTGGGTACTCCTACAATGGGCAGTACTTC. It is translated as CASSLGQGGYSYNGQYF. The V gene is TRBV5-1, the J gene TRBJ2-5, with TRBD1 matching over 8 bases. V lost 2 bases, J lost 11 bases, and 20 bases stayed unmatched. The CDR3 consists of 17 residues. CDR1 and CDR2 from the germline V gene are SGHRS and YFSETQ.

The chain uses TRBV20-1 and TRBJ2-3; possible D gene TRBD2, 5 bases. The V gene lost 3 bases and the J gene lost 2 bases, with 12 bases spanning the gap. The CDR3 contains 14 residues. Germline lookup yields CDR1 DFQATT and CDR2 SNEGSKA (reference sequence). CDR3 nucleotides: TGCAGTGCTAGTCACGGGGATCTCACAGATACGCAGTATTTT. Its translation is CSASHGDLTDTQYF.

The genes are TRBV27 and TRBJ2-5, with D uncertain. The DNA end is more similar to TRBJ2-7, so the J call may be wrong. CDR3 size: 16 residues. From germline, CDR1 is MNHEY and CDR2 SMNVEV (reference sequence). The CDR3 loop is CASRLRSSGIAYEQYF. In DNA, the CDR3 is TGTGCCAGCAGGCTCCGGTCTTCTGGGATAGCCTACGAGCAGTACTTC.

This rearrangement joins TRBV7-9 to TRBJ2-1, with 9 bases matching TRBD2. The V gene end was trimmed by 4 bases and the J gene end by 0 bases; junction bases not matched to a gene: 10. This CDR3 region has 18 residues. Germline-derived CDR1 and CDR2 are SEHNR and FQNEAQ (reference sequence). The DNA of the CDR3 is TGTGCCAGCAGCTCATCCGGACTAGCGCAGAGCTCCTACAATGAGCAGTTCTTC. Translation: CASSSSGLAQSSYNEQFF.

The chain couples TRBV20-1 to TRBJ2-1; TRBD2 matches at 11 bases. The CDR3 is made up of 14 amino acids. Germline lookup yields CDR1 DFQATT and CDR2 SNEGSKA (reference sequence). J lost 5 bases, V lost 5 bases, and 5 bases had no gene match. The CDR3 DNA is TGCAGTGCTGATAGCGGGGGGGTGAACAATGAGCAGTTCTTC. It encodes CSADSGGVNNEQFF.

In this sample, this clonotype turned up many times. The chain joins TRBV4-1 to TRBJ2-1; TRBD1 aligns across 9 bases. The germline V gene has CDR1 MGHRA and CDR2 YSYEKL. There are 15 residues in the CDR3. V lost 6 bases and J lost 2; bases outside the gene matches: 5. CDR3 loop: CASSLRTGAYNEQFF. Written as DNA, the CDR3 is TGCGCCAGCAGTCTCAGGACAGGGGCCTACAATGAGCAGTTCTTC.

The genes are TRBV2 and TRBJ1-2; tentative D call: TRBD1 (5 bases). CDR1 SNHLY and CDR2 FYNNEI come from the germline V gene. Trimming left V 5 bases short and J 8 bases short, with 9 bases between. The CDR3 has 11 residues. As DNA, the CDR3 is TGTGCCAGCAGTAGGGAGGGGGGCTACACCTTC. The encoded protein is CASSREGGYTF.

The CDR3 DNA follows: TGCAGCGTTGAAGAATATCGCGGGTTGGGGGGTAGCGGAAAACAAGAGACCCAGTACTTC. Amino acids: CSVEEYRGLGGSGKQETQYF. V usage is TRBV29-1 and J usage is TRBJ2-5, with D possibly matching TRBD2 (6 bases). Germline CDR1 SQVTM, CDR2 ANQGSEA. V lost 0 bases to trimming and J lost 2 bases, with 28 bases between them. The CDR3 loop spans 20 amino acids.

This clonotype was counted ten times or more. The DNA for the CDR3 is TGCGCCAGCAGCTTACTCGAGGGCGGCGAGCAGTACTTC. Protein product: CASSLLEGGEQYF. The J gene is TRBJ2-7, the V gene TRBV5-1, with D tentatively TRBD2 (5 bases). Germline CDR1 reads SGHRS; CDR2 reads YFSETQ. The CDR3 is 13 amino acids. Between the trimmed V and J ends, which lost 2 bases and 6 bases, there was a span of 12 bases.

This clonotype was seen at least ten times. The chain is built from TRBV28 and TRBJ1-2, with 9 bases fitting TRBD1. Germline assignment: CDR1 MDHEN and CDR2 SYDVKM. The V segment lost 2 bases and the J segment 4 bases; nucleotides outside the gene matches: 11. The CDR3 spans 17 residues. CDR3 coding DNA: TGTGCCAGCAGTTTAGGGCCACAGGGGGCCCTTGTCTATGGCTACACCTTC. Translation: CASSLGPQGALVYGYTF.

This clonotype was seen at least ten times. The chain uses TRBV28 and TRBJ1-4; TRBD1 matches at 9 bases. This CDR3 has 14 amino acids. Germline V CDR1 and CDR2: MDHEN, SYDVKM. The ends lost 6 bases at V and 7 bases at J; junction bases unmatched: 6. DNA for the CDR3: TGTGCCAGCAGAGCGACAGGGGGGTTTGAAAAACTGTTTTTT. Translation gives CASRATGGFEKLFF.

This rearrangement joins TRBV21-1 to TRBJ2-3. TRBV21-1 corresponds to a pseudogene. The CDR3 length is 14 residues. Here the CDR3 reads CASSDSGITDTQYF. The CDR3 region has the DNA TGTGCCAGCAGCGATAGCGGGATCACAGATACGCAGTATTTT.

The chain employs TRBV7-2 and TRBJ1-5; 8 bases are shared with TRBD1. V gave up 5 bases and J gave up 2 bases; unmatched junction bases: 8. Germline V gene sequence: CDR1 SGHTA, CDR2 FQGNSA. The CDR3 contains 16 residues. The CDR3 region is CASSRTGGTGNQPQHF. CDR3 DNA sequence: TGTGCCAGCAGCCGTACAGGGGGAACGGGCAATCAGCCCCAGCATTTT.

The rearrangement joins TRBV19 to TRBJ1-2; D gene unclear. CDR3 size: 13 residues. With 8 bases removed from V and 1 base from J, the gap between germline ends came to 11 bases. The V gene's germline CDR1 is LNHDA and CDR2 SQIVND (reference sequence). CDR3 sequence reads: CASRLGLNYGYTF. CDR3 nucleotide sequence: TGTGCCAGTCGTTTGGGCCTTAACTATGGCTACACCTTC.

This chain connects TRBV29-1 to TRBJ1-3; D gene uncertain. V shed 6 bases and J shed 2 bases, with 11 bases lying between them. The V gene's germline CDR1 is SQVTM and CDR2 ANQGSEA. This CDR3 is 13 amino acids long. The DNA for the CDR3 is TGCAGCGTGGATCGGCCCCCTGGAAACACCATATATTTT. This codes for CSVDRPPGNTIYF. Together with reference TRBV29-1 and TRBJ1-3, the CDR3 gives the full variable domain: SAVISQKPSRDICQRGTSLTIQCQVDSQVTMMFWYRQQPGQSLTLIATANQGSEATYESGFVIDKFPISRPNLTFSTLTVSNMSPEDSSIYLCSVDRPPGNTIYFGEGSWLTVV.